A single T cell receptor beta chain is shown here with its context. Antigen specificity is unknown. The CDR3 totals 13 residues. Germline CDR1 is SGHNT and CDR2 is YYREEE (reference sequence). V was trimmed by 0 bases and J by 5 bases, leaving 8 bases between them. This record belongs to a study of OX40 agonist ivuxolimab in advanced cancers. Findings of the study overall: Researchers report that CD8+ T cells had, on average, more expanded clones than CD4+.

This table comes from immunoSEQ multiplex PCR, and its TCRdb copy is limited to in-frame clones, with some not included. The table has 65,000 to 80,000 clones, about 83% seen once. The V gene is TRBV5-4, the J gene TRBJ2-5, with D hard to call. The TCR sequence derives from an adult with an advanced solid tumor such as melanoma, head and neck, liver or kidney cancer. Sequences were derived from CD4+ or CD8+ T cells sorted from blood, sampled in a trial of the OX40 agonist ivuxolimab. As DNA, the CDR3 is TGTGCCAGCAGCTTGGCGGGTTGGGAGACCCAGTACTTC. Translated: CASSLAGWETQYF.